This T cell receptor beta chain originates from a study of blood T cell repertoires in COVID-19. Study at large: The origin of the acute and convalescent COVID-19 samples was the United States, Italy and Spain. Nucleic acid was either cDNA or gDNA, and it came from T cells, B-cell-depleted T cells, or PBMCs.

As processed by the authors: Using reference gene primer amplification, nucleated cell counts were estimated. TCRdb's table, derived via immunoSEQ multiplex PCR, lists solely in-frame clones and lacks some. That table supplies the V and J calls and clone size; D and trimming were determined from the DNA. The data hold 95,000 to 150,000 clones, with around four fifths observed a single time. The CDR3 has 14 amino acids. V lost 3 bases and J lost 5, with 13 bases in between. The V gene's germline CDR1 is LGHDT and CDR2 YNNKEL (reference sequence). This clonotype was obtained from a man aged 55 to 70 with active or convalescent COVID-19. The sequenced sample was peripheral blood. The chain combines TRBV3-1 (or the pseudogene TRBV3-2) with TRBJ2-5; possibly TRBD2 for D (5 bases). As DNA, the CDR3 is TGTGCCAGCAGCCATGGGCGGGTTTTGGAGACCCAGTACTTC. Amino acid sequence: CASSHGRVLETQYF.